This TCR beta chain was profiled in a study of T cells expressing NK-cell markers. Study-wide context: It was sorted CD3+CD56-NKG2C+, CD3+CD56+NKG2C- and CD3+CD56+NKG2C+ T cells that provided the TCR beta repertoires. Of eight sequenced donors, seven were HCMV-seropositive and one HCMV-seronegative.

Worth noting for this clonotype: The antigen is not known.

After re-calling the 5' RACE reads, TCRdb lists one entry per CDR3 protein, DNA absent. Its listing shows some 140,000 distinct CDR3 sequences. The study, taken as a whole, reports: Dominant NKG2C+ clonotypes in five to seven donors made up roughly 1.0-7.0% of CD8+ T cells. HCMV specificity of the expanded NKG2C+ T cell clones was not established.

This CDR3 is 14 amino acids long. Sequences were obtained from blood T cells: a sorted CD56 or NKG2C T cell subset, CD4+ or CD8+ T cells, or bulk PBMC T cells (not recorded which). This sequence was found in a woman aged 45-65 years in good health. The chain combines TRBV12-3 or TRBV12-4 with TRBJ2-1; with no DNA, the TCRdb D assignment of TRBD2 cannot be verified. CDR3 amino acids: CASTKLGLAEKQFF.